Each of the 25 T cell receptor beta chains below was sequenced from the same sample in a study of technical replicates of blood from several donors (dated by TCRdb to between 2016 and 2019). The protocol used for the library was the immunoSEQ multiplex PCR assay. TCRdb took this table from immuneACCESS and kept in-frame rearrangements with V and J called. Such tables lack part of the clones; where checked against another copy, unresolved V genes explain under half of the gap, and the rest is unexplained. A total of 50,000 to 65,000 clones appear in this sample, around 93% of them only once. The ten biggest clones cover around 4% of the sample. The sample consisted of PBMCs. These receptor sequences come from a human donor in good health. Some clones in this sample may be carry-over from other donors' samples.

The rearrangement uses TRBV7-3 and TRBJ2-5; D unresolved. The CDR3 contains 14 residues. V dropped 2 bases and J dropped 3 bases, with 10 bases sitting between them. Germline lookup yields CDR1 SGHTA and CDR2 FQGTGA. The CDR3 here is CASSLEATKETQYF. The CDR3 DNA reads as TGTGCCAGCAGCTTAGAGGCTACGAAAGAGACCCAGTACTTC.

The chain couples TRBV10-3 to TRBJ1-1, with 8 bases matching TRBD1. Germline-derived CDR1 and CDR2 are ENHRY and SYGVKD. The CDR3 covers 14 residues. The trim removed 6 bases at V and 10 bases at J, leaving 13 bases unmatched. As DNA, the CDR3 is TGTGCCATCAGCCTAGACAGGGGCGGTTTCGTAGCTTTCTTT. Protein: CAISLDRGGFVAFF.

The chain has TRBV4-3 and TRBJ2-2, with 8 bases matching TRBD2. Unmatched junction bases numbered 6, after V lost 8 bases and J lost 4 bases. The length of the CDR3 is 14 residues. In germline, CDR1 is LGHNA, CDR2 YSLEER. CDR3 sequence: CASGPAGGTGELFF. Here the CDR3 DNA reads TGCGCCAGCGGGCCGGCGGGGGGCACCGGGGAGCTGTTTTTT.

The chain carries TRBV7-6 and TRBJ1-5, with TRBD1 identical over 7 bases. Germline V gene lookup returns CDR1 SGHVS and CDR2 FNYEAQ. The J segment lost 2 bases and the V segment lost 5 bases, leaving 12 bases of the junction unmatched. The CDR3 extends over 17 amino acids. For the CDR3, the DNA is TGTGCCAGCAGCCCAAAAACAGGGGCGCTAGGCAATCAGCCCCAGCATTTT. Encoded protein: CASSPKTGALGNQPQHF. The full variable domain, completed using reference TRBV7-6 and TRBJ1-5, is GAGVSQSPRYKVTKRGQDVALRCDPISGHVSLYWYRQALGQGPEFLTYFNYEAQQDKSGLPNDRFSAERPEGSISTLTIQRTEQRDSAMYRCASSPKTGALGNQPQHFGDGTRLSIL.

The rearrangement links TRBV9 to TRBJ2-5; the match to TRBD2 covers 7 bases. The CDR3 contains 14 residues. Trimming cost V 0 bases and J 2 bases; bases outside gene matches: 1. Germline V gene lookup returns CDR1 SGDLS and CDR2 YYNGEE. Here the CDR3 reads CASSVASGQETQYF. The CDR3 coding sequence is TGTGCCAGCAGCGTAGCTAGCGGTCAAGAGACCCAGTACTTC.

J is TRBJ2-7 and V is TRBV10-3; possibly TRBD2 for D (5 bases). Germline CDR1 and CDR2: ENHRY and SYGVKD. The CDR3 extends over 13 amino acids. V lost 4 bases, J lost 6 bases, and 13 bases lay in between. The CDR3 coding sequence is TGTGCCATCAGTGGAGTACAGCGGACCGAGCAGTACTTC. Translation: CAISGVQRTEQYF.

The chain is built from TRBV2 and TRBJ2-7; 7 bases are a match to TRBD1. Germline V CDR1 and CDR2: SNHLY, FYNNEI. The CDR3 is 14 residues long. The junction had 5 bases not matched to a gene; V was cut back by 6 bases and J by 0 bases. In DNA form, the CDR3 reads TGTGCCAGCAGCACACAGGGGAGCTCCTACGAGCAGTACTTC. This encodes CASSTQGSSYEQYF.

This clone was seen just once. The chain is built from TRBV7-2 and TRBJ2-7; TRBD2 agrees at 8 bases. CDR1 and CDR2 (germline): SGHTA, FQGNSA. CDR3 size: 16 residues. V was clipped by 5 bases and J by 0 bases; unmatched bases: 9. This CDR3 is CASSPPLRGDSYEQYF. DNA of the CDR3: TGTGCCAGCAGCCCTCCCCTGCGGGGGGACTCCTACGAGCAGTACTTC.

The chain employs TRBV30 and TRBJ1-5, with TRBD1 identical over 7 bases. The CDR3 spans 15 residues. The germline gives CDR1 GTSNPN, CDR2 SVGIG (reference sequence). V gave up 5 bases and J gave up 2 bases; unmatched junction bases: 9. This CDR3 reads CAWGGTARGNQPQHF. In DNA, the CDR3 is TGTGCCTGGGGCGGGACAGCAAGGGGCAATCAGCCCCAGCATTTT.

V gene TRBV7-9 combines with J gene TRBJ2-7, with TRBD1 as a possible D gene (5 bases). Trimming cost V 5 bases and J 0 bases, with 11 bases left between them. Germline CDR1 is SEHNR and CDR2 is FQNEAQ (reference sequence). The CDR3 sequence is 14 residues long. The CDR3 spells CASSTRQSSYEQYF. The CDR3, as DNA: TGTGCCAGCAGCACCCGACAGAGCTCCTACGAGCAGTACTTC.

This clone came up a few times. The chain employs TRBV7-2 and TRBJ2-6; D may be TRBD1 (6 bases). Trimming left V 2 bases short and J 4 bases short, with 12 bases between. Germline assignment: CDR1 SGHTA and CDR2 FQGNSA. The CDR3 contains 16 residues. The CDR3 reads CASSLSAGAGANVLTF. The CDR3 DNA follows: TGTGCCAGCAGCTTAAGTGCAGGGGCCGGGGCCAACGTCCTGACTTTC. Based on the CDR3 plus reference TRBV7-2 and TRBJ2-6, the full variable domain is GAGVSQSPSNKVTEKGKDVELRCDPISGHTALYWYRQSLGQGLEFLIYFQGNSAPDKSGLPSDRFSAERTGGSVSTLTIQRTQQEDSAVYLCASSLSAGAGANVLTFGAGSRLTVL.

A single count supports this clone. This sequence joins TRBV11-2 and TRBJ2-7; no clear D. V was cut by 6 bases and J by 4 bases, with 16 bases left in between. The CDR3 sequence is 14 residues long. The V gene's germline CDR1 is SGHAT and CDR2 FQNNGV. The CDR3 here is CASRGPLPAYEQYF. CDR3 nucleotide sequence: TGTGCCAGCAGGGGCCCCCTACCGGCTTACGAGCAGTACTTC.

This chain uses TRBV6-1 with TRBJ2-3, with 8 nucleotides matching TRBD2. V was pared by 7 bases and J by 3 bases, with 9 bases of the junction left unmatched. This CDR3 has 15 amino acids. CDR1 is MNHNS and CDR2 is SASEGT in the germline V gene. DNA of the CDR3: TGTGCCAGCATCCCGGGGACTAGAAGGACAGATACGCAGTATTTT. Translation gives CASIPGTRRTDTQYF.

The chain employs TRBV6-5 and TRBJ2-1, with a weak D call TRBD1 (6 bases). This CDR3 region has 12 residues. Germline CDR1 MNHEY, CDR2 SVGAGI. V lost 11 bases and J lost 6, with 14 bases in between. The CDR3 sequence is CAAWGRLNEQFF. The CDR3 bases are TGTGCCGCCTGGGGGCGACTCAATGAGCAGTTCTTC.

The chain is built from TRBV6-1 and TRBJ1-1, with 7 nucleotides matching TRBD1. The CDR3 is made up of 14 amino acids. CDR1 and CDR2 from the germline V gene are MNHNS and SASEGT. V was pared by 5 bases and J by 4 bases, with 7 bases of the junction left unmatched. DNA for the CDR3: TGTGCCAGCAGTTTTGACAGGGTTAGCACTGAAGCTTTCTTT. This codes for CASSFDRVSTEAFF.

This rearrangement joins TRBV4-1 to TRBJ1-1; D perhaps matches TRBD1 (6 bases). This CDR3 has 18 residues. From germline, CDR1 is MGHRA and CDR2 YSYEKL. The V end was cut by 1 base, the J end by 7 bases, with 25 bases between. CDR3 nucleotide sequence: TGCGCCAGCAGCCAAGTTACGGGACTACAGGGATTCGACGGTGAAGCTTTCTTT. Its protein is CASSQVTGLQGFDGEAFF.

The rearrangement links TRBV6-5 to TRBJ2-1, with D unresolved. V was pared by 0 bases and J by 4 bases, with 7 bases between. Germline V gene data show CDR1 as MNHEY and CDR2 as SVGAGI. This CDR3 contains 14 residues. CDR3 bases: TGTGCCAGCAGTTACTCGCAGTATTACAATGAGCAGTTCTTC. It encodes CASSYSQYYNEQFF.

The rearrangement uses TRBV13 and TRBJ2-3; TRBD2 aligns across 8 bases. The germline V gene encodes CDR1 PRHDT and CDR2 FYEKMQ (reference sequence). Trimming took 3 bases from V and 4 from J; bases not matched to a gene: 9. CDR3 length equals 16 residues. Written as DNA, the CDR3 is TGTGCCAGCAGCTTGGGGGGACTAGTGAAATCAGATACGCAGTATTTT. This encodes CASSLGGLVKSDTQYF.

The chain employs TRBV30 and TRBJ2-7, with TRBD2 identical over 10 bases. V shed 0 bases, J shed 0 bases, and the junction held 2 bases outside the gene matches. The CDR3 spans 15 residues. Germline V lookup: CDR1 GTSNPN, CDR2 SVGIG (reference sequence). Written as DNA, the CDR3 is TGTGCCTGGAGTGTAGGACTAGCGGCCTCCTACGAGCAGTACTTC. Translated, it gives CAWSVGLAASYEQYF.

This chain joins TRBV11-2 and TRBJ2-1; 8 nucleotides line up with TRBD1. Germline-derived CDR1 and CDR2 are SGHAT and FQNNGV. CDR3 length: 17 amino acids. Trimming cost V 5 bases and J 6 bases; bases outside gene matches: 15. The CDR3 bases are TGTGCCAGCAGCCCCTCCACTTTACGGACAGGGCCCAATGAGCAGTTCTTC. Protein product: CASSPSTLRTGPNEQFF.

The chain is built from TRBV2 and TRBJ1-2, with D possibly matching TRBD1 (5 bases). Germline values: CDR1 SNHLY, CDR2 FYNNEI. The CDR3 is made up of 13 amino acids. V was shortened by 5 bases and J by 8 bases, with 15 bases between the two germline ends. The CDR3: CASSLGGTGGYTF. The CDR3 DNA reads TGTGCCAGCAGTCTTGGGGGGACTGGAGGCTACACCTTC.

This chain uses TRBV4-2 with TRBJ2-7, with 7 bases matching TRBD2. V lost 4 bases, J lost 6 bases, and 12 bases stayed unmatched. The CDR3 runs 15 residues. Looked up from germline, CDR1 is LGHNA and CDR2 is YNFKEQ. The DNA for the CDR3 is TGTGCCAGCAGCCGGAGGGCGGGAGAGCCGTCCGAGCAGTACTTC. Translation gives CASSRRAGEPSEQYF.

V usage is TRBV2 and J usage is TRBJ2-1, with TRBD2 as a possible D gene (6 bases). The CDR3 sequence is 16 residues long. Trimming took off 5 bases at V and 1 base at J, with 15 bases between the two ends. The germline V gene encodes CDR1 SNHLY and CDR2 FYNNEI. The CDR3 sequence is CASSPPPGVSYNEQFF. In DNA form, the CDR3 reads TGTGCCAGCAGTCCACCCCCGGGGGTTTCCTACAATGAGCAGTTCTTC.

V and J are TRBV10-3 and TRBJ2-3; 8 bases match TRBD2. Trimming cost V 2 bases and J 0 bases; bases outside gene matches: 7. Germline V gives CDR1 ENHRY, CDR2 SYGVKD. The CDR3 totals 17 residues. The CDR3 sequence: CAISETLSSGSTDTQYF. In DNA, the CDR3 is TGTGCCATCAGTGAGACTCTCTCTAGCGGGAGCACAGATACGCAGTATTTT.

The J gene is TRBJ1-2, the V gene TRBV15, with 9 bases fitting TRBD1. This CDR3 comprises 13 residues. Germline V CDR1 and CDR2: LNHNV, YYDKDF (reference sequence). The V and J ends lost 3 bases and 12 bases, in that order; junction bases with no gene match: 8. As DNA, the CDR3 is TGTGCCACCAGCAGGCAAGACAGGGGGTTCAACACCTTC. Its translation: CATSRQDRGFNTF. Looking up the rest from reference TRBV15 and TRBJ1-2 gives the full variable domain: DAMVIQNPRYQVTQFGKPVTLSCSQTLNHNVMYWYQQKSSQAPKLLFHYYDKDFNNEADTPDNFQSRRPNTSFCFLDIRSPGLGDTAMYLCATSRQDRGFNTFGSGTRLTVV.